One and the same sample provided the 25 T cell receptor beta chains below, sequenced in a study of blood T cell repertoires in COVID-19. Profiled with immunoSEQ multiplex PCR; TCRdb holds only in-frame clones, not every one. The table has around 160,000 clones, more than 75% seen once. The sequenced sample consisted of peripheral blood. Every receptor here comes from a man older than 75 with acute or convalescent COVID-19.

The chain recombines TRBV7-2 with TRBJ1-1; D call uncertain. The germline V gene has CDR1 SGHTA and CDR2 FQGNSA. The germline V and J ends were trimmed by 1 base and 7 bases, with 10 bases remaining between them. The CDR3 runs to 13 residues. CDR3 sequence reads: CASSLVVAVEAFF. As DNA, the CDR3 is TGTGCCAGCAGCTTAGTGGTGGCAGTTGAAGCTTTCTTT.

The V gene is TRBV9, the J gene TRBJ2-1; a weak D match, TRBD2 (5 bases). V dropped 2 bases and J dropped 6 bases, with 9 bases sitting between them. This CDR3 has 13 residues. Germline-derived CDR1 and CDR2 are SGDLS and YYNGEE. The CDR3 DNA reads TGTGCCAGCAGCGTGGGGAGAGTCAATGAGCAGTTCTTC. Protein product: CASSVGRVNEQFF.

The chain has TRBV7-9 and TRBJ2-6; D might be TRBD1 (7 bases). Germline V gives CDR1 SEHNR, CDR2 FQNEAQ (reference sequence). Trimming removed 2 bases at V and 0 bases at J, with 17 bases between. The CDR3 spans 19 residues. The CDR3 coding sequence is TGTGCCAGCAGCTTATTTTGGCAGGGGGGAGGCTCTGGGGCCAACGTCCTGACTTTC. This codes for CASSLFWQGGGSGANVLTF.

This sequence joins TRBV7-2 and TRBJ2-7; D is ambiguous. The germline gives CDR1 SGHTA, CDR2 FQGNSA. The CDR3 runs to 14 residues. With 2 bases removed from V and 0 bases from J, the gap between germline ends came to 8 bases. The CDR3 DNA sequence: TGTGCCAGCAGCTTATTGCCCAGCTCCTACGAGCAGTACTTC. Translated: CASSLLPSSYEQYF.

CDR3 amino acids: CASTNALAGVGGELFF. The DNA of the CDR3 is TGCGCCAGCACCAACGCACTAGCGGGAGTCGGCGGGGAGCTGTTTTTT. V usage is TRBV5-1 and J usage is TRBJ2-2; 11 bases agree with TRBD2. V lost 6 bases and J lost 7; bases outside the gene matches: 11. The CDR3 spans 16 residues. Germline V gene sequence: CDR1 SGHRS, CDR2 YFSETQ.

The chain employs TRBV3-1 (or the pseudogene TRBV3-2) and TRBJ2-7; 10 nucleotides match TRBD2. The V gene end was trimmed by 0 bases and the J gene end by 7 bases; junction bases not matched to a gene: 6. The CDR3 has 15 residues. From germline, CDR1 is LGHDT and CDR2 YNNKEL (reference sequence). CDR3 nucleotide sequence: TGTGCCAGCAGCCAAGAAAGCGGGAGGGCGGGGGAGCAGTACTTC. It translates to CASSQESGRAGEQYF.

This sequence joins TRBV10-3 and TRBJ1-2; D is unresolved. V lost 6 bases, J lost 3 bases, and 11 bases lay in between. The CDR3 contains 13 residues. Per the germline V gene, CDR1 is ENHRY and CDR2 is SYGVKD. CDR3 bases: TGTGCCATCAGCGAGGGCGAGGACTATGGCTACACCTTC. Protein sequence: CAISEGEDYGYTF.

The chain employs TRBV9 and TRBJ2-5, with a possible D match to TRBD2 (6 bases). The CDR3 consists of 18 residues. Germline V gene lookup returns CDR1 SGDLS and CDR2 YYNGEE. V lost 0 bases and J lost 5, with 23 bases in between. In nucleotides, the CDR3 is TGTGCCAGCAGCGTAGGGTGGGACCCCGTCAGAGGAGGGGAGACCCAGTACTTC. It translates to CASSVGWDPVRGGETQYF.

The chain is built from TRBV4-1 and TRBJ1-2; the match to TRBD1 covers 10 bases. Losses at the gene ends were 4 bases for V and 3 bases for J; bases not matched to a gene: 5. Germline CDR1 and CDR2: MGHRA and YSYEKL. The CDR3 runs 15 residues. CDR3 in DNA: TGCGCCAGCAGCCCAGGACAGGGGGAACACTATGGCTACACCTTC. It specifies CASSPGQGEHYGYTF.

This chain joins TRBV7-2 and TRBJ1-1, with TRBD1 identical over 10 bases. This CDR3 comprises 15 residues. Germline CDR1 SGHTA, CDR2 FQGNSA. The junction had 10 bases not matched to a gene; V was cut back by 7 bases and J by 5 bases. DNA for the CDR3: TGTGCCAGCAACCCGGGGACAGGGGAGTGGACTGAAGCTTTCTTT. Protein: CASNPGTGEWTEAFF.

The rearrangement uses TRBV3-1 (or the pseudogene TRBV3-2) and TRBJ2-7, with D uncertain. The ends were cut back, 3 bases at V and 2 bases at J, with 11 bases in the middle. Germline V gene sequence: CDR1 LGHDT, CDR2 YNNKEL (reference sequence). The CDR3 has 14 amino acids. The CDR3 is CASSHLLSAYEQYF. The CDR3, as DNA: TGTGCCAGCAGCCACCTCCTCTCCGCCTACGAGCAGTACTTC.

The V and J genes are TRBV27 and TRBJ2-1; 10 nucleotides match TRBD2. CDR3 length: 15 residues. Germline V gene lookup returns CDR1 MNHEY and CDR2 SMNVEV (reference sequence). The ends lost 5 bases at V and 4 bases at J; junction bases unmatched: 5. The CDR3 nucleotides read TGTGCCAGCAGTCCTAGGACTAGCGGATACAATGAGCAGTTCTTC. This translates into CASSPRTSGYNEQFF.

V is TRBV3-1 (or the pseudogene TRBV3-2) and J is TRBJ2-3, with 7 bases matching TRBD2. The germline CDR1 and CDR2 sequences are LGHDT and YNNKEL (reference sequence). The CDR3 has 16 amino acids. With V trimmed by 2 bases and J by 0 bases, 5 bases remained unmatched. This chain's CDR3 is CASSQYQGGSTDTQYF. The CDR3 nucleotides read TGTGCCAGCAGCCAATATCAGGGAGGGAGCACAGATACGCAGTATTTT.

This clone turned up a few times. This chain links TRBV6-4 with TRBJ2-2; D gene unclear. CDR1 is MRHNA and CDR2 is SNTAGT in the germline V gene. The CDR3 consists of 11 residues. V was clipped by 7 bases and J by 9 bases, with 9 bases between them. The CDR3 coding sequence is TGTGCCAGCACTCGCGGCCGGGAGCTGTTTTTT. Translation gives CASTRGRELFF.

CDR3 sequence reads: CASSLQGVANEKLFF. For the CDR3, the DNA is TGCGCCAGCAGCTTACAGGGTGTGGCTAATGAAAAACTGTTTTTT. This chain joins TRBV5-1 and TRBJ1-4; a possible D gene is TRBD1 (6 bases). CDR1 and CDR2 (germline): SGHRS, YFSETQ. Between the trimmed V and J ends, which lost 2 bases and 3 bases, there was a span of 11 bases. This CDR3 region has 15 residues.

The chain has TRBV6-1 and TRBJ1-2; perhaps TRBD1 as D (5 bases). The CDR3 spans 15 residues. The germline CDR1 and CDR2 sequences are MNHNS and SASEGT. V shed 3 bases and J shed 8 bases, with 19 bases lying between them. In nucleotides, the CDR3 is TGTGCCAGCAGTGATAGTTCAGGGAAATCCAAAGGCTACACCTTC. The encoded protein is CASSDSSGKSKGYTF.

This sequence joins TRBV11-3 and TRBJ2-5; D not resolved. Looked up from germline, CDR1 is SGHNT and CDR2 is YENEEA. The CDR3 runs 16 residues. V was pared by 1 base and J by 5 bases, with 17 bases between. CDR3 in DNA: TGTGCCAGCAGCTTAGTGGGCTCAGGATCTATGGAGACCCAGTACTTC. It specifies CASSLVGSGSMETQYF.

In this sample, this clone turned up once. This chain connects TRBV18 to TRBJ1-2; 7 positions match TRBD1. The length of the CDR3 is 14 residues. Per the germline V gene, CDR1 is KGHSH and CDR2 is LQKENI. The trim removed 0 bases at V and 7 bases at J, leaving 5 bases unmatched. CDR3 sequence: CASSPPDRVLGYTF. For the CDR3, the DNA is TGTGCCAGCTCACCACCTGACAGGGTTCTTGGCTACACCTTC.

The J gene is TRBJ1-4, the V gene TRBV28; TRBD1 aligns across 9 bases. The CDR3 is 15 residues long. CDR1 is MDHEN, CDR2 SYDVKM, per germline. Trimming at V came to 7 bases and at J to 8 bases, leaving 11 bases not matched to a gene. In DNA form, the CDR3 reads TGTGCCAGCAACTTACCGGGACAGGGCTCGGAAAAACTGTTTTTT. Protein: CASNLPGQGSEKLFF.

The chain couples TRBV18 to TRBJ1-1, with a tentative D call TRBD1 (6 bases). The V gene lost 6 bases and the J gene lost 0 bases, with 11 bases spanning the gap. The germline V gene encodes CDR1 KGHSH and CDR2 LQKENI. There are 14 residues in the CDR3. The CDR3 region is CASSGGPLNTEAFF. Written as DNA, the CDR3 is TGTGCCAGCTCGGGGGGGCCCCTGAACACTGAAGCTTTCTTT. The variable domain in full, completed from reference TRBV18 and TRBJ1-1, reads NAGVMQNPRHLVRRRGQEARLRCSPMKGHSHVYWYRQLPEEGLKFMVYLQKENIIDESGMPKERFSAEFPKEGPSILRIQQVVRGDSAAYFCASSGGPLNTEAFFGQGTRLTVV.

V usage is TRBV5-1 and J usage is TRBJ2-7, with 11 bases that match TRBD2. J was trimmed by 0 bases and V by 0 bases; bases with no gene match: 8. Germline V gene data show CDR1 as SGHRS and CDR2 as YFSETQ. The CDR3 has 18 amino acids. The CDR3 DNA is TGCGCCAGCAGCTTGGGGCTACTAGCGGGGGAGACCTCCTACGAGCAGTACTTC. The encoded protein is CASSLGLLAGETSYEQYF. The full variable domain, its missing parts supplied by reference TRBV5-1 and TRBJ2-7, is KAGVTQTPRYLIKTRGQQVTLSCSPISGHRSVSWYQQTPGQGLQFLFEYFSETQRNKGNFPGRFSGRQFSNSRSEMNVSTLELGDSALYLCASSLGLLAGETSYEQYFGPGTRLTVT.

The rearrangement joins TRBV5-1 to TRBJ2-1, with 9 bases aligning to TRBD2. There are 15 residues in the CDR3. CDR1 and CDR2 (germline): SGHRS, YFSETQ. Losses at the gene ends were 4 bases for V and 4 bases for J; bases not matched to a gene: 6. The CDR3 is CASSPTSGTYNEQFF. CDR3 nucleotide sequence: TGCGCCAGCAGCCCGACTAGCGGCACATACAATGAGCAGTTCTTC.

The chain has TRBV28 and TRBJ1-5; 7 bases fit TRBD1. The J segment lost 4 bases and the V segment lost 4 bases, leaving 10 bases of the junction unmatched. This CDR3 contains 16 residues. Germline V gene data show CDR1 as MDHEN and CDR2 as SYDVKM. The CDR3 region is CASSSRRQGGNQPQHF. The DNA for the CDR3 is TGTGCCAGCAGTTCACGTCGGCAGGGGGGAAATCAGCCCCAGCATTTT.

This clone was found a few times. The V call is TRBV5-5, the J call TRBJ2-5; 8 nucleotides agree with TRBD2. Germline trimming cut 2 bases from V and 3 bases from J; bases unmatched to any gene: 3. The CDR3 runs 14 residues. Germline CDR1 SGHKS, CDR2 YYEKEE (reference sequence). DNA for the CDR3: TGTGCCAGCAGCTTACGGGGGGGCAAAGAGACCCAGTACTTC. Encoded protein: CASSLRGGKETQYF.

The chain is built from TRBV15 and TRBJ2-5; 9 bases are a match to TRBD1. V was pared by 1 base and J by 4 bases, with 7 bases of the junction left unmatched. This CDR3 region has 16 residues. Germline V gives CDR1 LNHNV, CDR2 YYDKDF (reference sequence). The chain's CDR3 is CATSRAPTGGGETQYF. DNA of the CDR3: TGTGCCACCAGCAGAGCTCCGACAGGGGGAGGAGAGACCCAGTACTTC. Together with reference TRBV15 and TRBJ2-5, the CDR3 gives the full variable domain: DAMVIQNPRYQVTQFGKPVTLSCSQTLNHNVMYWYQQKSSQAPKLLFHYYDKDFNNEADTPDNFQSRRPNTSFCFLDIRSPGLGDTAMYLCATSRAPTGGGETQYFGPGTRLLVL.